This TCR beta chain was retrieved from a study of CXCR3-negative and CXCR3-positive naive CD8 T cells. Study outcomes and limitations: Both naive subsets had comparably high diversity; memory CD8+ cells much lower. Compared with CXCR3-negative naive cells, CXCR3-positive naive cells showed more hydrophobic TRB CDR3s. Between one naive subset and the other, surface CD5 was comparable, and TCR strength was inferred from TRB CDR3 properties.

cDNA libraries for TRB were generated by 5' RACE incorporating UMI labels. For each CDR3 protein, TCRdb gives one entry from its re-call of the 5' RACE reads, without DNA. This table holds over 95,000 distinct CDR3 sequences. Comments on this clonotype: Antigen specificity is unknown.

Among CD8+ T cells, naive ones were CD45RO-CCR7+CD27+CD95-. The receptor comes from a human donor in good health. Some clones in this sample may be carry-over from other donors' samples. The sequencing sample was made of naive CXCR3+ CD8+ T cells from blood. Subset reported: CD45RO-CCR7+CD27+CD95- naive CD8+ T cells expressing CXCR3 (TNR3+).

The CDR3 protein is CASSRGLYEQYF. This rearrangement joins TRBV28 to TRBJ2-7; checking the TCRdb D call of TRBD1 is not possible without DNA. CDR3 size: 12 residues. The germline V gene encodes CDR1 MDHEN and CDR2 SYDVKM.